This TCR beta chain appears in the sequencing data of a study of blood T cell repertoires in COVID-19 (dated by TCRdb to 2018 to 2020). Broadly, across the study: Samples covering the acute and convalescent phases of COVID-19 were provided by collaborators in the United States, Italy and Spain. Deeply sampled blood TCRbeta repertoires from subjects exposed to, actively infected with, or recovered from COVID-19 were included in the dataset. The samples were drawn from the first 160 participants of the ongoing ImmuneRACE study and from 1,200 or so subjects provided by 6 global collaborators. The prospective study material was composed of cDNA or gDNA derived from T cells, B-cell-depleted T cells, or PBMCs. Where available, HLA class I and class II types were obtained from metadata supplied by the sample provider rather than from assay-based typing. Nearly every sample came with metadata listing a de-identified subject ID, COVID-19 status, age in years and sex. The repertoires were released in a freely available public database meant as a resource for research on the immune response to SARS-CoV-2.

Each collaborating institution followed its own protocols to collect whole blood in K2EDTA tubes. For TCRbeta analysis, collaborators shipped samples in one of three forms: frozen whole blood, isolated PBMCs, or DNA extracted from either of those sample types. The count of this clone is one. Its antigen remains unidentified. Base qualities are not provided; no much larger clone lies one nucleotide away. The immunoSEQ Assay, a bias-controlled multiplex PCR, was used to amplify TCRbeta CDR3 regions from genomic DNA. The authors' analysis ran thus. Within the assay, amplification of reference gene primers was used to estimate how many nucleated cells each sample contained. To quantify the absolute abundance of each unique TCRbeta CDR3 rearrangement, sequence reads were collapsed and filtered. For each sample, productive Simpson clonality was calculated as the square root of Simpson's diversity index across productive rearrangements. Imported from immuneACCESS, the table was reduced by TCRdb to in-frame sequences with V and J called. These copies leave out some clones; in studies compared against another copy, an unresolved V gene accounts for under half, and the cause of the remainder is not known. V and J calls and clone size follow that table, whereas D and trimming were derived from the DNA. The sample profile shows approximately 83,000 clones; 75% to 85% of them were found once. The top ten clonotypes cover roughly a tenth of the sample.

Inclusive of the bounding cysteine and phenylalanine, the CDR3 is 13 residues long. Solely the CDR3 DNA is kept, with 39 bases framed from the first base. For CDR1 and CDR2, the germline V gene lists MDHEN and SYDVKM. Germline trimming: 8 bases from V, 5 bases from J; junction bases outside gene matches: 7. What the research found in general, with its limitations: How much clinical and demographic metadata was included differed by source and by participant, and the metadata was provided uncurated.

Input material: peripheral blood. The TCR originated in an elderly woman with acute or convalescent COVID-19. In this chain, TRBV28 is recombined with TRBJ2-7, with 9 bases in between that match TRBD1. The DNA sequence is as follows: TGTGCCAGCGGGGACAGGGATGTGGACGAGCAGTACTTC. This codes for CASGDRDVDEQYF. The reference TRBV28 and TRBJ2-7 proteins fill in what lies around the CDR3, so the full variable domain reads DVKVTQSSRYLVKRTGEKVFLECVQDMDHENMFWYRQDPGLGLRLIYFSYDVKMKEKGDIPEGYSVSREKKERFSLILESASTNQTSMYLCASGDRDVDEQYFGPGTRLTVT.